This TCR beta chain was retrieved from a study of blood T cell repertoires in COVID-19. About the study: Spain, Italy and the United States supplied samples that represented acute and convalescent COVID-19.

This clone was detected only once. Under the authors' procedure: Counts of nucleated cells, estimated from reference gene primer amplification, were obtained. Using immunoSEQ multiplex PCR, the repertoire was profiled, and TCRdb retains in-frame clones only, with some absent. That table furnishes V, J and clone size, whereas the DNA furnished D and trimming. The sample holds some 100,000 clones; around 92% are singletons and the top ten take 5.7%. Germline assignment: CDR1 SEHNR and CDR2 FQNEAQ (reference sequence). V was clipped by 4 bases and J by 6 bases; unmatched bases: 12. The CDR3 length is 16 residues.

Material for sequencing was peripheral blood. The V call is TRBV7-9, the J call TRBJ2-3; 8 bases are a match to TRBD2. The origin of this receptor is a man aged 50 to 60 with active COVID-19. The CDR3 spells CASSSPSSGGMDTQYF. The DNA for the CDR3 is TGTGCCAGCAGCTCCCCAAGTTCGGGAGGGATGGATACGCAGTATTTT.